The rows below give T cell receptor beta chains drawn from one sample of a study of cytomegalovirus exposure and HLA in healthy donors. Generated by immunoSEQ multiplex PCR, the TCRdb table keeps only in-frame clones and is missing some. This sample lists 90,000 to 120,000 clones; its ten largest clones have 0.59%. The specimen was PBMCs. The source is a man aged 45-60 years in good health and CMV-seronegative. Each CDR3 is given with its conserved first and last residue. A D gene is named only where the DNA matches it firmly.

cdr3_aa: CASSPPGQGLYEQYF
cdr3_nt: TGTGCCAGCTCACCTCCGGGACAGGGACTCTACGAGCAGTACTTC
d_call: TRBD1
j_call: TRBJ2-7
v_call: TRBV18

cdr3_aa: CAISVYRDSGGYTGELFF
cdr3_nt: TGTGCCATCAGTGTTTACAGAGATAGCGGGGGGTACACCGGGGAGCTGTTTTTT
d_call: TRBD2
j_call: TRBJ2-2
v_call: TRBV10-3

cdr3_aa: CASSPKATANTGELFF
cdr3_nt: TGCGCCAGCAGCCCGAAAGCGACAGCGAACACCGGGGAGCTGTTTTTT
d_call: NA
j_call: TRBJ2-2
v_call: TRBV5-1

cdr3_aa: CASSHTENTGELFF
cdr3_nt: TGTGCCAGCAGCCATACAGAAAACACCGGGGAGCTGTTTTTT
d_call: NA
j_call: TRBJ2-2
v_call: TRBV7-8

cdr3_aa: CASSPEDRGIYGNQPQHF
cdr3_nt: TGTGCCAGCTCACCGGAGGACAGGGGGATTTACGGCAATCAGCCCCAGCATTTT
d_call: TRBD1
j_call: TRBJ1-5
v_call: TRBV18

cdr3_aa: CASSPGQGTGNTIYF
cdr3_nt: TGTGCCAGCAGCCCGGGACAGGGGACTGGAAACACCATATATTTT
d_call: TRBD1
j_call: TRBJ1-3
v_call: TRBV14

cdr3_aa: CASSDIRAGLSYEQYF
cdr3_nt: TGTGCCAGCAGTGACATTAGAGCGGGACTCTCCTACGAGCAGTACTTC
d_call: TRBD2
j_call: TRBJ2-7
v_call: TRBV6-4

cdr3_aa: CASSPRIGEETQYF
cdr3_nt: TGTGCCAGCAGCCCGAGGATCGGCGAGGAGACCCAGTACTTC
d_call: NA
j_call: TRBJ2-5
v_call: TRBV5-6

cdr3_aa: CAISDPPWRRPARYGYTF
cdr3_nt: TGTGCCATCAGTGACCCGCCCTGGCGGAGACCAGCGCGGTATGGCTACACCTTC
d_call: NA
j_call: TRBJ1-2
v_call: TRBV10-3

cdr3_aa: CASSSGGPNNEQFF
cdr3_nt: TGTGCCAGCAGTTCAGGCGGGCCGAACAATGAGCAGTTCTTC
d_call: NA
j_call: TRBJ2-1
v_call: TRBV28

cdr3_aa: CASSYAGRGRPEAFF
cdr3_nt: TGTGCCAGCAGTTACGCGGGCAGGGGGCGACCTGAAGCTTTCTTT
d_call: TRBD1
j_call: TRBJ1-1
v_call: TRBV6-5

cdr3_aa: CASSQEGQGENTIYF
cdr3_nt: TGCGCCAGCAGCCAAGAAGGACAGGGTGAAAACACCATATATTTT
d_call: TRBD1
j_call: TRBJ1-3
v_call: TRBV4-1

cdr3_aa: CASSERLASPNEQFF
cdr3_nt: TGTGCCAGCAGCGAAAGACTAGCGTCTCCCAATGAGCAGTTCTTC
d_call: TRBD2
j_call: TRBJ2-1
v_call: TRBV5-5

cdr3_aa: CASSGQLNTEAFF
cdr3_nt: TGTGCCAGCTCGGGACAGCTGAACACTGAAGCTTTCTTT
d_call: TRBD1
j_call: TRBJ1-1
v_call: TRBV18

cdr3_aa: CASSSDRISYEQYF
cdr3_nt: TGTGCCAGCAGCTCAGACAGGATCTCCTACGAGCAGTACTTC
d_call: NA
j_call: TRBJ2-7
v_call: TRBV7-9

cdr3_aa: CAWRSYREYTGELFF
cdr3_nt: TGTGCCTGGAGGTCGTACAGGGAGTACACCGGGGAGCTGTTTTTT
d_call: NA
j_call: TRBJ2-2
v_call: TRBV30

cdr3_aa: CASTQGGRNHNEQFF
cdr3_nt: TGTGCCAGCACCCAAGGCGGGAGAAACCACAATGAGCAGTTCTTC
d_call: TRBD2
j_call: TRBJ2-1
v_call: TRBV6-5

cdr3_aa: CASSLGGSTDTQYF
cdr3_nt: TGTGCCAGCAGCCTCGGGGGGAGCACAGATACGCAGTATTTT
d_call: TRBD2
j_call: TRBJ2-3
v_call: TRBV13

cdr3_aa: CASSLEGLAFGIEQYF
cdr3_nt: TGTGCCAGCAGCTTGGAAGGACTGGCCTTCGGAATCGAGCAGTACTTC
d_call: NA
j_call: TRBJ2-7
v_call: TRBV7-2

cdr3_aa: CASSLDLDRFTKTQYF
cdr3_nt: TGTGCCAGCAGCTTAGATCTGGACAGGTTCACGAAGACCCAGTACTTC
d_call: TRBD1
j_call: TRBJ2-5
v_call: TRBV11-2

cdr3_aa: CASSPTTSGYSYEQYF
cdr3_nt: TGTGCCAGCTCACCTACTACTAGCGGATACTCCTACGAGCAGTACTTC
d_call: TRBD2
j_call: TRBJ2-7
v_call: TRBV18

cdr3_aa: CASKGQMNTEAFF
cdr3_nt: TGTGCCAGCAAGGGACAGATGAACACTGAAGCTTTCTTT
d_call: TRBD1
j_call: TRBJ1-1
v_call: TRBV2

cdr3_aa: CAWRPGTGPGAEAFF
cdr3_nt: TGTGCCTGGCGGCCGGGGACAGGTCCCGGGGCTGAAGCTTTCTTT
d_call: TRBD1
j_call: TRBJ1-1
v_call: TRBV30

cdr3_aa: CASSFYTYNEQFF
cdr3_nt: TGTGCCAGCAGCTTTTACACCTACAATGAGCAGTTCTTC
d_call: NA
j_call: TRBJ2-1
v_call: TRBV5-6

cdr3_aa: CASSQDGGRATSGANVLTF
cdr3_nt: TGTGCCAGCAGCCAAGATGGGGGCAGGGCCACTTCTGGGGCCAACGTCCTGACTTTC
d_call: NA
j_call: TRBJ2-6
v_call: TRBV14

cdr3_aa: CASSPGEGPPENHEQYF
cdr3_nt: TGTGCCAGCAGCCCGGGAGAGGGGCCCCCGGAAAACCACGAGCAGTACTTC
d_call: NA
j_call: TRBJ2-7
v_call: TRBV7-9

cdr3_aa: CASSPKDRFSYEQYF
cdr3_nt: TGCGCCAGCAGCCCAAAGGACAGGTTTTCCTACGAGCAGTACTTC
d_call: TRBD1
j_call: TRBJ2-7
v_call: TRBV4-1

cdr3_aa: CASEWGGGRNEQFF
cdr3_nt: TGTGCTAGTGAATGGGGGGGCGGTAGAAATGAGCAGTTCTTC
d_call: NA
j_call: TRBJ2-1
v_call: TRBV12-5

cdr3_aa: CASSSYTGELFF
cdr3_nt: TGCGCCAGCAGCTCGTACACCGGGGAGCTGTTTTTT
d_call: NA
j_call: TRBJ2-2
v_call: TRBV5-1

cdr3_aa: CASSGRDRAIGELFF
cdr3_nt: TGTGCCAGCAGTGGTAGGGACAGGGCAATCGGGGAGCTGTTTTTT
d_call: TRBD1
j_call: TRBJ2-2
v_call: TRBV6-6

cdr3_aa: CASSMLAGGPGTQYF
cdr3_nt: TGTGCCAGCAGCATGCTAGCGGGGGGCCCAGGAACCCAGTACTTC
d_call: TRBD2
j_call: TRBJ2-5
v_call: TRBV7-9

cdr3_aa: CASEAGGATDTQYF
cdr3_nt: TGTGCCAGCGAAGCGGGGGGAGCCACAGATACGCAGTATTTT
d_call: TRBD2
j_call: TRBJ2-3
v_call: TRBV9

cdr3_aa: CASRGSYLNYGYTF
cdr3_nt: TGTGCCAGCAGGGGCAGCTATCTCAACTATGGCTACACCTTC
d_call: NA
j_call: TRBJ1-2
v_call: TRBV2

cdr3_aa: CASSAGSAYEQYF
cdr3_nt: TGTGCCAGCAGTGCCGGGAGCGCCTACGAGCAGTACTTC
d_call: NA
j_call: TRBJ2-7
v_call: TRBV2

cdr3_aa: CASSPSRTSGRVDTQYF
cdr3_nt: TGTGCCAGCAGCCCTTCTCGGACTAGCGGGAGGGTAGATACGCAGTATTTT
d_call: TRBD2
j_call: TRBJ2-3
v_call: TRBV7-2

cdr3_aa: CASSLVGSEQYF
cdr3_nt: TGTGCCAGCAGCTTAGTTGGGAGCGAGCAGTACTTC
d_call: NA
j_call: TRBJ2-7
v_call: TRBV7-9

cdr3_aa: CASADREYYEQYF
cdr3_nt: TGTGCCAGCGCGGACAGGGAATACTACGAGCAGTACTTC
d_call: TRBD1
j_call: TRBJ2-7
v_call: TRBV19

cdr3_aa: CASSFASGTYNEQFF
cdr3_nt: TGCGCCAGCAGCTTTGCTAGCGGCACCTACAATGAGCAGTTCTTC
d_call: TRBD2
j_call: TRBJ2-1
v_call: TRBV5-1

cdr3_aa: CASKAEITLAQHF
cdr3_nt: TGTGCCAGCAAGGCGGAAATCACCCTGGCCCAGCATTTT
d_call: NA
j_call: TRBJ1-5
v_call: TRBV2